The next 27 T cell receptor beta chains were all read from a single sample in a study of OX40 agonist ivuxolimab in advanced cancers. Assay: immunoSEQ multiplex PCR; the TCRdb copy retains only in-frame clones and omits some. The sample lists tens of thousands of clones; around 93% were seen once. The sequencing used CD4+ or CD8+ T cells sorted from blood, collected in a trial of the OX40 agonist ivuxolimab. The receptors were gathered from an adult with an advanced solid tumor such as melanoma, head and neck, liver or kidney cancer.

This clone has just one count. The rearrangement joins TRBV6-5 to TRBJ1-4; 8 positions agree with TRBD1. In germline, CDR1 is MNHEY, CDR2 SVGAGI. V lost 6 bases to trimming and J lost 8 bases; unmatched junction nucleotides: 8. The CDR3 contains 14 residues. CDR3 loop: CASRTRDRWEKLFF. The CDR3 DNA follows: TGTGCCAGCAGGACAAGGGACAGGTGGGAAAAACTGTTTTTT.

CDR3: CASSSGGTGGWETQYF. The CDR3 DNA is TGTGCCAGCAGCTCTGGCGGGACAGGGGGCTGGGAGACCCAGTACTTC. This chain uses TRBV7-9 with TRBJ2-5; 12 positions match TRBD1. This CDR3 has 16 residues. V was clipped by 4 bases and J by 5 bases; unmatched bases: 8. Germline CDR1 SEHNR, CDR2 FQNEAQ (reference sequence).

This chain joins TRBV19 and TRBJ2-7, with D perhaps matching TRBD1 or TRBD2 (5 bases each). The CDR3 sequence is 13 residues long. V lost 3 bases, J lost 1 base, and 7 bases lay in between. Per germline, CDR1 LNHDA and CDR2 SQIVND (reference sequence). The CDR3 DNA is TGTGCCAGTAGTATCGGGGCTTCCTACGAGCAGTACTTC. Translated, it gives CASSIGASYEQYF.

The rearrangement joins TRBV7-2 to TRBJ2-2, with TRBD1 matching 11 bases. The CDR3 is 15 amino acids. V gave up 6 bases and J gave up 3 bases; unmatched junction bases: 3. The germline V gene has CDR1 SGHTA and CDR2 FQGNSA. The DNA of the CDR3 is TGTGCCAGCAGGGGACAGGGGGATCACACCGGGGAGCTGTTTTTT. Translated: CASRGQGDHTGELFF. Full variable domain (outside the CDR3, taken from reference TRBV7-2 and TRBJ2-2): GAGVSQSPSNKVTEKGKDVELRCDPISGHTALYWYRQSLGQGLEFLIYFQGNSAPDKSGLPSDRFSAERTGGSVSTLTIQRTQQEDSAVYLCASRGQGDHTGELFFGEGSRLTVL.

The J gene is TRBJ1-3, the V gene TRBV30, with D unresolved. Trimming cost V 5 bases and J 0 bases, with 11 bases left between them. CDR3 length equals 14 residues. Germline CDR1 GTSNPN, CDR2 SVGIG (reference sequence). In DNA, the CDR3 is TGTGCCTGGCGGCCCCGGGCCTCTGGAAACACCATATATTTT. Translating it yields CAWRPRASGNTIYF.

V gene TRBV7-6 combines with J gene TRBJ2-7; maybe TRBD2 (6 bases). The ends were cut back, 2 bases at V and 5 bases at J, with 25 bases in the middle. CDR3 size: 18 residues. The germline gives CDR1 SGHVS, CDR2 FNYEAQ. In DNA form, the CDR3 reads TGTGCCAGCAGCTTAAGGTACCGCGGCGAGCGGGTTGGGAACGAGCAGTACTTC. Amino acid sequence: CASSLRYRGERVGNEQYF.

This sequence joins TRBV4-3 and TRBJ2-2; 8 nucleotides line up with TRBD2. Looked up from germline, CDR1 is LGHNA and CDR2 is YSLEER. This CDR3 has 16 residues. V trimming: 3 bases; J trimming: 5 bases; junction bases outside the gene matches: 8. CDR3 in DNA: TGCGCCAGCAGCCAGGATTTCACTAGCGGTACCGGGGAGCTGTTTTTT. Amino acids: CASSQDFTSGTGELFF.

The gene calls are TRBV5-1 and TRBJ2-1; D is possibly TRBD2 (6 bases). V lost 0 bases and J 0 bases, leaving 10 bases between the germline ends. Germline values: CDR1 SGHRS, CDR2 YFSETQ. The CDR3 length is 16 residues. CDR3 DNA sequence: TGCGCCAGCAGCTTGGTCGCGGGAAGCTCCTACAATGAGCAGTTCTTC. It yields the protein CASSLVAGSSYNEQFF.

This chain links TRBV7-8 with TRBJ1-3; 7 bases align to TRBD1. There are 16 residues in the CDR3. J was trimmed by 2 bases and V by 0 bases; bases with no gene match: 4. Germline V lookup: CDR1 SGHVS, CDR2 FQNEAQ. CDR3 sequence: CASSLATGPTGNTIYF. The CDR3 nucleotides read TGTGCCAGCAGCTTAGCGACAGGGCCCACTGGAAACACCATATATTTT.

The rearrangement uses TRBV11-3 and TRBJ1-1; D is possibly TRBD1 (6 bases). V lost 4 bases and J 1 base, leaving 13 bases between the germline ends. This CDR3 has 15 residues. Germline values: CDR1 SGHNT, CDR2 YENEEA. This CDR3 is CASSSWTEKNTEAFF. CDR3 nucleotides: TGTGCCAGCAGCTCATGGACAGAGAAGAACACTGAAGCTTTCTTT.

This clone has a single count. This chain links TRBV19 with TRBJ1-4; D is unclear. Germline V CDR1 and CDR2: LNHDA, SQIVND (reference sequence). This CDR3 spans 13 amino acids. Trimming shortened V by 5 bases and J by 8 bases, and 12 bases separated the two germline ends. The CDR3 region has the DNA TGTGCCAGTAGTTGGCAAGTAGGAGAAAAACTGTTTTTT. This encodes CASSWQVGEKLFF.

The chain links TRBV10-3 to TRBJ1-5; unclear D gene. The V gene lost 2 bases and the J gene lost 4 bases, with 3 bases spanning the gap. Germline V lookup: CDR1 ENHRY, CDR2 SYGVKD. The CDR3 has 12 residues. The CDR3 DNA reads as TGTGCCATCAGTGAGGGAAATCAGCCCCAGCATTTT. Translated, it gives CAISEGNQPQHF.

This rearrangement joins TRBV11-3 to TRBJ2-1; a possible D gene is TRBD2 (5 bases). Germline V CDR1 and CDR2: SGHNT, YENEEA. The V end was cut by 0 bases, the J end by 7 bases, with 16 bases between. The CDR3 is made up of 16 amino acids. The CDR3 spells CASSLDGGVGRNEQFF. The CDR3 nucleotides are TGTGCCAGCAGCTTAGATGGAGGTGTAGGTAGGAATGAGCAGTTCTTC. Full variable domain (missing parts from reference TRBV11-3 and TRBJ2-1): EAGVVQSPRYKIIEKKQPVAFWCNPISGHNTLYWYLQNLGQGPELLIRYENEEAVDDSQLPKDRFSAERLKGVDSTLKIQPAELGDSAVYLCASSLDGGVGRNEQFFGPGTRLTVL.

This clone was recorded a few times. J is TRBJ2-3 and V is TRBV4-1; 8 bases agree with TRBD2. The ends lost 6 bases at V and 8 bases at J; junction bases unmatched: 16. The CDR3 runs to 16 residues. Germline-derived CDR1 and CDR2 are MGHRA and YSYEKL. CDR3 sequence: CASSPSRTSRSGTQYF. DNA for the CDR3: TGCGCCAGCAGTCCAAGTCGGACTAGCCGGAGTGGTACGCAGTATTTT.

The chain carries TRBV18 and TRBJ2-2, with 8 bases that match TRBD2. The CDR3 loop spans 16 amino acids. The ends lost 4 bases at V and 1 base at J; junction bases unmatched: 5. Germline V gene sequence: CDR1 KGHSH, CDR2 LQKENI. The CDR3 region is CASSRQGLGNTGELFF. The CDR3 region has the DNA TGTGCCAGCTCACGGCAGGGACTAGGGAACACCGGGGAGCTGTTTTTT.

The chain employs TRBV29-1 and TRBJ1-1; no reliable D call. V was clipped by 0 bases and J by 1 base, with 6 bases between them. The CDR3 consists of 13 residues. Germline V CDR1 and CDR2: SQVTM, ANQGSEA. The CDR3 loop is CSVEDSRNTEAFF. The CDR3 DNA sequence: TGCAGCGTTGAAGACAGCAGGAACACTGAAGCTTTCTTT.

The chain combines TRBV11-2 with TRBJ2-1; 10 bases are a match to TRBD2. V shed 5 bases and J 2 bases; nucleotides not matched to a gene: 6. In germline, CDR1 is SGHAT, CDR2 FQNNGV. The CDR3 has 16 amino acids. The CDR3 sequence is CASSPRTSGAYNEQFF. The CDR3 region has the DNA TGTGCCAGCAGCCCGAGGACTAGCGGAGCCTACAATGAGCAGTTCTTC.

This sequence joins TRBV27 and TRBJ2-1; 7 bases are shared with TRBD1. The length of the CDR3 is 14 residues. CDR1 MNHEY and CDR2 SMNVEV come from the germline V gene (reference sequence). J lost 6 bases, V lost 5 bases, and 7 bases had no gene match. DNA for the CDR3: TGTGCCAGCAGTCTGAGGGGACAGTCCAATGAGCAGTTCTTC. Protein product: CASSLRGQSNEQFF.

This clone came up once. This sequence joins TRBV27 and TRBJ2-4, with unresolved D. The germline V gene has CDR1 MNHEY and CDR2 SMNVEV (reference sequence). This CDR3 is 14 amino acids long. V was pared by 2 bases and J by 7 bases, with 12 bases between. CDR3 loop: CASSLVGPRNIQYF. In DNA form, the CDR3 reads TGTGCCAGCAGTTTAGTTGGTCCACGGAACATTCAGTACTTC.

Comments on this clone: The junction departs from the called germline gene at one end, perhaps through a read error. This sample includes further DNA sequences coding for the same CDR3. The chain recombines TRBV6-5 with TRBJ1-5; tentative D call: TRBD1 (5 bases). This CDR3 has 12 amino acids. Germline V gene sequence: CDR1 MNHEY, CDR2 SVGAGI. The CDR3 sequence is CASSRTNQPQHF. The CDR3 bases are TGTGCCAGCAGTCGGACAAATCAACCCCAGCATTTT.

The J gene is TRBJ2-2, the V gene TRBV18; D uncertain. This CDR3 spans 14 amino acids. Trimming removed 3 bases from V and 0 bases from J, with 5 bases in between. Per germline, CDR1 KGHSH and CDR2 LQKENI. CDR3 DNA: TGTGCCAGCTCACCTCCCACGAACACCGGGGAGCTGTTTTTT. Protein sequence: CASSPPTNTGELFF.

This clone has just a few counts. The V and J genes are TRBV7-9 and TRBJ2-7, with 7 bases aligning to TRBD1. V dropped 5 bases and J dropped 5; count of bases not matched to a gene: 3. Germline CDR1 reads SEHNR; CDR2 reads FQNEAQ (reference sequence). This CDR3 is built from 12 residues. CDR3 DNA: TGTGCCAGCAGCCTACAGGGGAACGAGCAGTACTTC. This sequence encodes CASSLQGNEQYF.

This chain uses TRBV10-3 with TRBJ2-7; D not certain. This CDR3 is built from 14 residues. The germline gives CDR1 ENHRY, CDR2 SYGVKD. V was trimmed by 0 bases and J by 0 bases, leaving 6 bases between them. CDR3 nucleotides: TGTGCCATCAGTGAGTCTTCTTTCTCCTACGAGCAGTACTTC. As protein: CAISESSFSYEQYF.

The genes are TRBV7-2 and TRBJ2-6; D call uncertain. The CDR3 contains 15 residues. CDR1 SGHTA and CDR2 FQGNSA come from the germline V gene. Between the trimmed V and J ends, which lost 4 bases and 0 bases, there was a span of 7 bases. CDR3 in DNA: TGTGCCAGCAGCTATTCCTACTCTGGGGCCAACGTCCTGACTTTC. Its protein is CASSYSYSGANVLTF.

This clone occurred once. This sequence joins TRBV5-4 and TRBJ2-2; tentatively, D is TRBD2 (6 bases). The CDR3 extends over 16 amino acids. Trimming shortened V by 4 bases and J by 0 bases, and 13 bases separated the two germline ends. CDR1 and CDR2 (germline): SGHNT, YYREEE (reference sequence). The DNA of the CDR3 is TGTGCCAGCAGCCCTATCGGGAGAGCGAACACCGGGGAGCTGTTTTTT. Amino acids: CASSPIGRANTGELFF.

This sequence joins TRBV7-2 and TRBJ1-5, with D possibly TRBD1 on 5 matching bases. Germline CDR1 SGHTA, CDR2 FQGNSA. CDR3 length: 17 residues. V was cut by 4 bases and J by 1 base, with 17 bases left in between. The CDR3 DNA reads TGTGCCAGCAGCTCTCACATGGGGGGGGTAAGCAATCAGCCCCAGCATTTT. It is translated as CASSSHMGGVSNQPQHF.

The chain uses TRBV19 and TRBJ1-2; TRBD1 aligns across 11 bases. V lost 4 bases to trimming and J lost 2 bases; unmatched junction nucleotides: 0. This CDR3 has 14 residues. Germline CDR1 is LNHDA and CDR2 is SQIVND (reference sequence). The CDR3 sequence: CASSRDRGNYGYTF. In DNA, the CDR3 is TGTGCCAGTAGTAGGGACAGGGGGAACTATGGCTACACCTTC.